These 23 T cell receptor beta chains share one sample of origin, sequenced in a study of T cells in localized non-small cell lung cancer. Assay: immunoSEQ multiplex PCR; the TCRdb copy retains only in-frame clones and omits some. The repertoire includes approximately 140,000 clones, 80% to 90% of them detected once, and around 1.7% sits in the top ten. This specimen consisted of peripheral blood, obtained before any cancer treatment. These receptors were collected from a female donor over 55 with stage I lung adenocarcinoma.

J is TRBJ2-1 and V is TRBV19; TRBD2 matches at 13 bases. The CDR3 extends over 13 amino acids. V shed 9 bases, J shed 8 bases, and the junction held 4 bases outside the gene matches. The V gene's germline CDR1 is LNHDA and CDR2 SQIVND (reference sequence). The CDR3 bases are TGTGCCAGCGGACTAGCGGGAGCGCATGAGCAGTTCTTC. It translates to CASGLAGAHEQFF.

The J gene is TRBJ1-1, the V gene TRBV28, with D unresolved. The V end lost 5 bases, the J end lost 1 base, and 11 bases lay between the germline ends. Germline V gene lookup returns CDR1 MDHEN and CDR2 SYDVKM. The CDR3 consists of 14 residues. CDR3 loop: CASSLLTENTEAFF. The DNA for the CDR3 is TGTGCCAGCAGTCTGCTGACGGAGAACACTGAAGCTTTCTTT.

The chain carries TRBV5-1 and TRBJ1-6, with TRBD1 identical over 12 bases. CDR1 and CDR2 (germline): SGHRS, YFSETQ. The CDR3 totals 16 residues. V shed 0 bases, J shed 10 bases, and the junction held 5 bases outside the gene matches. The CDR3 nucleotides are TGCGCCAGCAGCTTGGAAGGGACAGGGGGCCGGTCACCCCTCCACTTT. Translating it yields CASSLEGTGGRSPLHF.

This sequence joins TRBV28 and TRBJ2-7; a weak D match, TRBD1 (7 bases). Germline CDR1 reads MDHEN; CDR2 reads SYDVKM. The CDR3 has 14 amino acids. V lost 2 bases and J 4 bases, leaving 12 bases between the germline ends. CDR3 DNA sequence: TGTGCCAGCAGTTTACAGGGGGGTATTTACGAGCAGTACTTC. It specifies CASSLQGGIYEQYF.

CDR3 in amino acids: CASSPGTSGTYGQFF. The CDR3 DNA reads as TGTGCCAGCAGCCCCGGGACTAGCGGAACCTACGGGCAGTTCTTC. The chain uses TRBV14 and TRBJ2-1, with 11 bases aligning to TRBD2. Trimming cost V 4 bases and J 12 bases; bases outside gene matches: 11. The length of the CDR3 is 15 residues. Germline V gene data show CDR1 as SGHDN and CDR2 as FVKESK.

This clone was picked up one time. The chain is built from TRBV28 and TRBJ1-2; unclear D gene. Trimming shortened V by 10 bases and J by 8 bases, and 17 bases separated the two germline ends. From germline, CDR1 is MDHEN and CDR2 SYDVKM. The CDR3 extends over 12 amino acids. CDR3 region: CATNYRPLGYTF. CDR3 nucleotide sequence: TGTGCCACTAACTACCGGCCTTTGGGCTACACCTTC.

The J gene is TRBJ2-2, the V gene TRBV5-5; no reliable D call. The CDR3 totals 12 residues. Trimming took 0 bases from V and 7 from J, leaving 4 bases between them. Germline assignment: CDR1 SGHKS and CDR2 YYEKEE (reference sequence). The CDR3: CASSLGGGELFF. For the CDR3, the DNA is TGTGCCAGCAGCTTGGGAGGCGGGGAGCTGTTTTTT.

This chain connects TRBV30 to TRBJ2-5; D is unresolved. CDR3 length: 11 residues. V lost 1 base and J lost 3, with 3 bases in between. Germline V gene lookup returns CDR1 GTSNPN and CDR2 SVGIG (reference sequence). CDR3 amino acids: CAWSEEETQYF. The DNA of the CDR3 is TGTGCCTGGAGTGAGGAAGAGACCCAGTACTTC.

CDR3 protein: CASSQVATGTYEQYF. In nucleotides, the CDR3 is TGCGCCAGCAGCCAAGTTGCGACAGGGACCTACGAGCAGTACTTC. The V call is TRBV4-1, the J call TRBJ2-7, with TRBD1 identical over 7 bases. V lost 1 base, J lost 2 bases, and 5 bases stayed unmatched. This CDR3 has 15 amino acids. Germline-derived CDR1 and CDR2 are MGHRA and YSYEKL.

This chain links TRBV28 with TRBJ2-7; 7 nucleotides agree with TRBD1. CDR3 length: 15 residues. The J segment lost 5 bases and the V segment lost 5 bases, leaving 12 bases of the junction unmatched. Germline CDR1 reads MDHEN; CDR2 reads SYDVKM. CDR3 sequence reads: CASSLPGQLRHEQYF. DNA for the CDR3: TGTGCCAGCAGTCTTCCGGGACAGCTCCGCCACGAGCAGTACTTC.

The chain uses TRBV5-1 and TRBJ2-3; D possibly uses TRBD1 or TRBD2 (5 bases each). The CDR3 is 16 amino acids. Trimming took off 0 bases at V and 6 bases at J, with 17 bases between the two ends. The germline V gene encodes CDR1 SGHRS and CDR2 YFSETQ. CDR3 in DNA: TGCGCCAGCAGCTTGGTCCAGGGCTCGCGGGCCGATACGCAGTATTTT. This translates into CASSLVQGSRADTQYF.

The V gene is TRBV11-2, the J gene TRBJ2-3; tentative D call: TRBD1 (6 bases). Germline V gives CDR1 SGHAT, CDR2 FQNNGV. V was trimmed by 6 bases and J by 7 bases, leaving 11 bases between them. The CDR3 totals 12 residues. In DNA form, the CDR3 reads TGTGCCAGCAGAGAGGGGGTAAATACGCAGTATTTT. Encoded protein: CASREGVNTQYF.

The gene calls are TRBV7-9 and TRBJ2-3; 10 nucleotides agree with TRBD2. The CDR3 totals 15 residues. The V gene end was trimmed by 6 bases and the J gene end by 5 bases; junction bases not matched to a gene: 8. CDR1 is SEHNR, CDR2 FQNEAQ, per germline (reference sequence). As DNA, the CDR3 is TGTGCCAGCAGGGGAACGGCTAGCGGGAGAGATACGCAGTATTTT. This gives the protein CASRGTASGRDTQYF. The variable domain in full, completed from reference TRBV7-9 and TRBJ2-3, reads DTGVSQNPRHKITKRGQNVTFRCDPISEHNRLYWYRQTLGQGPEFLTYFQNEAQLEKSRLLSDRFSAERPKGSFSTLEIQRTEQGDSAMYLCASRGTASGRDTQYFGPGTRLTVL.

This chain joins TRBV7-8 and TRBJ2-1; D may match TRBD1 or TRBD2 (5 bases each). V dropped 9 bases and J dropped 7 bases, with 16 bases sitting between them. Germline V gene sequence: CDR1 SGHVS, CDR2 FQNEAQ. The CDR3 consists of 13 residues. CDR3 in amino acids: CASKRGVGNEQFF. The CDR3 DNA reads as TGTGCCAGTAAGAGGGGAGTAGGTAATGAGCAGTTCTTC.

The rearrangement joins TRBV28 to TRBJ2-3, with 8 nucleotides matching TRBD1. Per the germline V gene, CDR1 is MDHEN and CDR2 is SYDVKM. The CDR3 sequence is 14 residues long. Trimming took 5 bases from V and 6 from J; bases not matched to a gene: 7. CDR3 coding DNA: TGTGCCAGCAGTGACAACAGGGGGGCGGATACGCAGTATTTT. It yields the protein CASSDNRGADTQYF.

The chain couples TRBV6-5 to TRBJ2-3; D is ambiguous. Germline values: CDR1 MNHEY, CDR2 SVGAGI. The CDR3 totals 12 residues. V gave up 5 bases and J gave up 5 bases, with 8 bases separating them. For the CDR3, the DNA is TGTGCCAGCAGTACCGGAGAAGATACGCAGTATTTT. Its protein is CASSTGEDTQYF.

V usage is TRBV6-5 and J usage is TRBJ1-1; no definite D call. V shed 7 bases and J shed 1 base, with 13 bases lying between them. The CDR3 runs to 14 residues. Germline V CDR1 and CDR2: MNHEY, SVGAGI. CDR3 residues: CASTYLVGNTEAFF. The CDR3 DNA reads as TGTGCCAGCACCTACCTCGTGGGGAACACTGAAGCTTTCTTT.

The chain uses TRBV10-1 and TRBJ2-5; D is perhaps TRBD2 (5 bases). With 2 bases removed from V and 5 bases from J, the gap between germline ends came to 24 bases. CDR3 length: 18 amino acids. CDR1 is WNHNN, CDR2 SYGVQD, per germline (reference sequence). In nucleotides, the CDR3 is TGCGCCAGCAGTGAGGCAGCCGGGCTAGGAAAACTAGAGGAGACCCAGTACTTC. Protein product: CASSEAAGLGKLEETQYF.

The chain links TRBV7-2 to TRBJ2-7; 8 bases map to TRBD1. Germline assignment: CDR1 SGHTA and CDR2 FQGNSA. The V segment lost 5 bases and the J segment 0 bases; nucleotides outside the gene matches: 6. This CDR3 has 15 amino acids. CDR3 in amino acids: CASSLRTGSSYEQYF. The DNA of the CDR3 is TGTGCCAGCAGCCTCCGGACAGGGAGCTCCTACGAGCAGTACTTC.

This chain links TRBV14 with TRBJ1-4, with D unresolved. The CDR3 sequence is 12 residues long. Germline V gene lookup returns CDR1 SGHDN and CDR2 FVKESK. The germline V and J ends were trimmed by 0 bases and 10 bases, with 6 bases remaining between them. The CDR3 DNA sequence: TGTGCCAGCAGCCAAGACCCCGGAAAACTGTTTTTT. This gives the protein CASSQDPGKLFF.

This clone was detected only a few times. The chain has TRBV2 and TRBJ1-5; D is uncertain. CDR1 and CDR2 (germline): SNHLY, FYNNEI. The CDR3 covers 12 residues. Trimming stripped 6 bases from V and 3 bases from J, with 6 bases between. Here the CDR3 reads CASRTDNQPQHF. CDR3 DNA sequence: TGTGCCAGCAGGACGGACAATCAGCCCCAGCATTTT.

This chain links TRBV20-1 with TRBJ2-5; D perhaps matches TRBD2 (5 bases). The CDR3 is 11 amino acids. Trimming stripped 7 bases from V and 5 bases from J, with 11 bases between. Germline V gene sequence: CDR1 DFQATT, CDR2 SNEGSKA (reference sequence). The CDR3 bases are TGCAGTGAAGAAGCGGTGGAGACCCAGTACTTC. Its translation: CSEEAVETQYF.

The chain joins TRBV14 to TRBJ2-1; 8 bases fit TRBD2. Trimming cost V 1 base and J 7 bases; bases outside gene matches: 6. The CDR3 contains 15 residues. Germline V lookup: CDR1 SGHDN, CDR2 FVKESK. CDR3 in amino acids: CASSQAVGRANEQFF. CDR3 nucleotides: TGTGCCAGCAGCCAAGCCGTCGGGAGGGCTAATGAGCAGTTCTTC. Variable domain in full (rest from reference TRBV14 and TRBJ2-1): EAGVTQFPSHSVIEKGQTVTLRCDPISGHDNLYWYRRVMGKEIKFLLHFVKESKQDESGMPNNRFLAERTGGTYSTLKVQPAELEDSGVYFCASSQAVGRANEQFFGPGTRLTVL.